The TCR beta chain under discussion was sequenced for a study of T cell repertoires in cytomegalovirus infection. Looking at the study overall: Both CMV infection and a matching HLA type were indicated by public TCR beta signatures.

For this clonotype: Its antigen is unknown.

MiXCR, applied by TCRdb to the reads, yields one record per CDR3 protein. The data show hundreds of thousands of distinct CDR3 sequences, with 42% seen just once and about 45% held by the top ten. Broader study findings: Predominance within the ex vivo response was attributable to HLA-C-restricted CMV-specific TCR beta clonotypes.

The receptor's source is a human donor in good health (CMV status not recorded). Some clones in this sample may be carry-over from other donors' samples. The source material was cultured PBMCs, sampled from culture after CMV antigen stimulation.

In DNA, the CDR3 is TGTGCCAGCAGGAGTTGGGGAAACCTGAACACCGGGGAGCTGTTTTTT. Amino acids: CASRSWGNLNTGELFF. The rearrangement joins TRBV6-5 to TRBJ2-2; D unresolved. The V end lost 6 bases, the J end lost 1 base, and 15 bases lay between the germline ends. The CDR3 has 16 residues. Germline V gives CDR1 MNHEY, CDR2 SVGAGI.